The TCR beta chain under discussion was sequenced for a study of blood T cells in healthy people across ages. Sample-barcoded 5' priming and a J-beta primer mix drove a second PCR of about 6 to 12 cycles. Each cDNA molecule, via a template-switch adaptor with 12 random nucleotides, was tagged. TCRdb independently ran MiXCR on the 5' RACE reads; one entry per CDR3 protein. The data show 780,000 or so distinct CDR3 sequences, approximately 53% seen once. As for this clonotype: What it binds is unknown.

Study-wide results and limits: Estimates of total diversity, which came from one million sequenced T cells, were considered to be underestimates.

This CDR3 has 13 residues. Germline-derived CDR1 and CDR2 are LGHDT and YNNKEL (reference sequence). The V gene lost 3 bases and the J gene lost 12 bases, with 15 bases spanning the gap. The TCR was taken from a man in his forties or fifties in good health. Material for sequencing was blood. The chain joins TRBV3-1 to TRBJ2-4; D possibly corresponds to TRBD1 (6 bases). CDR3 residues: CASSQRDIGGQYF. The CDR3, as DNA: TGTGCCAGCAGCCAGAGGGACATCGGCGGTCAGTACTTC.